This TCR beta chain was identified during a study of CD8 T cells in Susac syndrome. Random-hexamer reverse transcription was applied to about 0.5 to 1 ug RNA. TCR beta CDR3 was amplified by immunoSEQ covering 54 Vbeta and 13 Jbeta. TCRdb reprocessed the immunoSEQ multiplex PCR reads with MiXCR, giving one entry per CDR3 protein. The sample records about 180,000 distinct CDR3 sequences, almost 96% being singletons. The CDR3 runs to 16 residues. Per the germline V gene, CDR1 is LGHDT and CDR2 is YNNKEL (reference sequence). J lost 7 bases, V lost 1 base, and 12 bases had no gene match. Sequences were obtained from CD4+ T cells from PBMCs. V and J are TRBV3-1 and TRBJ2-5; 7 bases are a match to TRBD2. The TCR originated in a human donor with multiple sclerosis. The CDR3 bases are TGTGCCAGCAGCCAAGCGGGGGGACCTCCCATCGGGACCCAGTACTTC. Amino acids: CASSQAGGPPIGTQYF.